This T cell receptor (beta chain) was captured by sequencing in a study of T cell responses to AZD1222 COVID-19 vaccine. Study as a whole: Timing groups of about 4 and about 12 weeks for second doses were pooled.

For this clone: Its antigen remains unknown.

Study-wide results and limits: The reported proportion of spike-specific TCRs targeting unmutated variant regions was nearly half. Vaccine-associated CD4 TCRs ranged over spike, dominating at 160-218 and 743-854. Just six people given AZD1222 tested seropositive at baseline.

The CDR3 sequence is 13 residues long. Unmatched junction bases numbered 2, after V lost 5 bases and J lost 4 bases. Germline lookup yields CDR1 MDHEN and CDR2 SYDVKM. Some clones are missing from TCRdb's copy, which holds only in-frame ones; the method was immunoSEQ multiplex PCR. The table has about 100,000 clones, 70% to 90% seen once. Material: peripheral blood, obtained on day 0 of AZD1222 vaccination. This rearrangement joins TRBV28 to TRBJ1-5; 7 bases match TRBD1. This receptor was taken from an adult in good health. The CDR3: CASSIRGNQPQHF. The CDR3 DNA sequence: TGTGCCAGCAGTATCAGGGGGAATCAGCCCCAGCATTTT.